The 16 T cell receptor beta chains below were found in one sample sequenced in a study of blood T cell repertoires in COVID-19. The protocol was immunoSEQ multiplex PCR, while the TCRdb copy is restricted to in-frame clones and leaves out a portion. This table holds under 250,000 clones, about 85% found once. The source material was peripheral blood. These receptor sequences come from a man aged 40-55 years with acute or convalescent COVID-19.

The chain employs TRBV29-1 and TRBJ1-5; D is ambiguous. CDR1 SQVTM and CDR2 ANQGSEA come from the germline V gene. V was pared by 3 bases and J by 7 bases, with 13 bases between. This CDR3 region has 13 residues. The CDR3 nucleotides read TGCAGCGTTGACGGCGGAACCGGGCAGCCCCAGCATTTT. It specifies CSVDGGTGQPQHF.

A remark on this clone: The CDR3 end shows no conserved phenylalanine or tryptophan, and so a read error is likely. The limits of the CDR3 on the DNA are not certain, so only TCRdb's listed CDR3 is given. This chain joins TRBV5-8 and TRBJ2-7; TRBD1, the table's D call, lacks a check against the DNA. Germline V gene lookup returns CDR1 SGHTS and CDR2 YDEGEE. The length of the CDR3 is 11 amino acids, counting both ends. The CDR3 sequence: CASSLYGTGGL.

V is TRBV2 and J is TRBJ1-4; 7 bases align to TRBD1. The CDR3 extends over 17 amino acids. CDR1 and CDR2 from the germline V gene are SNHLY and FYNNEI. V dropped 8 bases and J dropped 2; count of bases not matched to a gene: 14. The CDR3 protein is CASEEARGLGTNEKLFF. The CDR3 nucleotides are TGTGCCAGCGAAGAGGCGAGGGGGCTCGGCACTAATGAAAAACTGTTTTTT.

The chain combines TRBV10-2 with TRBJ1-2; perhaps TRBD1 as D (5 bases). Germline CDR1 and CDR2: WSHSY and SAAADI. The CDR3 extends over 12 amino acids. Trimming removed 3 bases from V and 4 bases from J, with 6 bases in between. This CDR3 reads CASSEDSYGYTF. The CDR3 bases are TGCGCCAGCAGTGAAGACAGCTATGGCTACACCTTC.

The count of this clone is one. This chain connects TRBV5-1 to TRBJ1-4; tentative D call: TRBD1 (6 bases). Trimming took 4 bases from V and 4 from J, leaving 14 bases between them. This CDR3 has 15 residues. Germline values: CDR1 SGHRS, CDR2 YFSETQ. The CDR3 DNA is TGCGCCAGCAGCAGTAGACAGGAAAGTAATGAAAAACTGTTTTTT. It specifies CASSSRQESNEKLFF.

This sequence joins TRBV4-1 and TRBJ2-1; perhaps TRBD2 as D (7 bases). Germline V gives CDR1 MGHRA, CDR2 YSYEKL. The ends were cut back, 8 bases at V and 8 bases at J, with 13 bases in the middle. This CDR3 has 12 amino acids. CDR3 bases: TGCGCCAGCGGGGGGGGCCTCTATGAGCAGTTCTTC. It translates to CASGGGLYEQFF.

The genes are TRBV27 and TRBJ2-3; TRBD2 matches at 11 bases. Germline CDR1 MNHEY, CDR2 SMNVEV (reference sequence). The CDR3 consists of 15 residues. V lost 5 bases and J lost 2; bases outside the gene matches: 3. The CDR3 DNA is TGTGCCAGCAGTGGGACTAGCGGACACACAGATACGCAGTATTTT. This translates into CASSGTSGHTDTQYF.

V is TRBV7-2 and J is TRBJ2-3; TRBD2 matches at 11 bases. Losses at the gene ends were 3 bases for V and 5 bases for J; bases not matched to a gene: 10. The CDR3 has 17 amino acids. In germline, CDR1 is SGHTA, CDR2 FQGNSA. CDR3 loop: CASSLTGTSGPGDTQYF. The CDR3 DNA reads as TGTGCCAGCAGCTTGACCGGGACTAGCGGACCGGGAGATACGCAGTATTTT.

The chain employs TRBV5-1 and TRBJ2-1; maybe TRBD2 (5 bases). Germline V gives CDR1 SGHRS, CDR2 YFSETQ. The germline V and J ends were trimmed by 4 bases and 3 bases, with 11 bases remaining between them. This CDR3 region has 14 residues. The CDR3 region is CASSPLGDYNEQFF. The CDR3 coding sequence is TGCGCCAGCAGCCCCCTCGGGGACTACAATGAGCAGTTCTTC.

This clone was detected only once. The rearrangement uses TRBV12-3 or TRBV12-4 and TRBJ1-2; D unresolved. This CDR3 is 12 amino acids long. V gave up 4 bases and J gave up 5 bases, with 8 bases separating them. The CDR3 here is CASSSGDYGYTF. DNA for the CDR3: TGTGCCAGCAGTTCAGGTGATTATGGCTACACCTTC.

The rearrangement uses TRBV12-3 or TRBV12-4 and TRBJ1-1; no firm D call. This CDR3 has 13 amino acids. V was pared by 1 base and J by 0 bases, with 3 bases between. The CDR3 sequence: CASSLDMNTEAFF. DNA of the CDR3: TGTGCCAGCAGTTTAGATATGAACACTGAAGCTTTCTTT.

The rearrangement joins TRBV24-1 to TRBJ2-5, with 7 bases matching TRBD2. Germline CDR1 and CDR2: KGHDR and SFDVKD. Trimming removed 5 bases from V and 5 bases from J; junction bases left unmatched: 7. The CDR3 has 14 residues. DNA of the CDR3: TGTGCCACCAGTGGGCCGGGGGGATGGGAGACCCAGTACTTC. It encodes CATSGPGGWETQYF.

This clone was observed a single time. The chain employs TRBV6-5 and TRBJ2-7, with 8 bases that match TRBD1. CDR3 length equals 14 residues. Per germline, CDR1 MNHEY and CDR2 SVGAGI. The V and J ends lost 4 bases and 2 bases, in that order; junction bases with no gene match: 4. The CDR3 loop reads CASSSRTGPYEQYF. The CDR3 bases are TGTGCCAGCAGTTCCCGGACAGGGCCCTACGAGCAGTACTTC.

This clone appeared a few times. The V gene is TRBV19, the J gene TRBJ2-1; tentative D call: TRBD2 (6 bases). Germline CDR1 reads LNHDA; CDR2 reads SQIVND (reference sequence). Trimming cost V 3 bases and J 7 bases, with 10 bases left between them. CDR3 length: 13 residues. CDR3 nucleotides: TGTGCCAGTAGTATCGGGGGTCGAAATGAGCAGTTCTTC. This translates into CASSIGGRNEQFF.

V is TRBV30 and J is TRBJ2-3, with 8 positions matching TRBD2. Unmatched junction bases numbered 8, after V lost 4 bases and J lost 5 bases. The CDR3 covers 14 residues. Germline loops: CDR1 GTSNPN, CDR2 SVGIG (reference sequence). CDR3 sequence: CAWISAGGGDTQYF. CDR3 sequence (DNA): TGTGCCTGGATTTCCGCGGGAGGTGGAGATACGCAGTATTTT.

V gene TRBV19 combines with J gene TRBJ1-1; 7 bases agree with TRBD1. V shed 7 bases and J 4 bases; nucleotides not matched to a gene: 6. Germline loops: CDR1 LNHDA, CDR2 SQIVND (reference sequence). This CDR3 spans 13 amino acids. CDR3 bases: TGTGCCAGTAATGACAGGGCGGTCACTGAAGCTTTCTTT. This gives the protein CASNDRAVTEAFF.